This is a list of T cell receptor beta chains from one sample in a study of glioma-infiltrating T cells. TCRdb redid the calling of the multiplex PCR reads with MiXCR, one entry per CDR3 protein. The top ten hold around 18% of the sample, which has under 150,000 distinct CDR3 sequences, 35% to 50% seen once. Sequencing was done on a sample of glioma tissue, nonneoplastic brain tissue, or PBMCs (not recorded which). The receptors shown here come from a human donor with low-grade glioma or glioblastoma, undergoing nonglioma brain surgery, or in good health (not recorded which). CDR3s include the opening cysteine and the closing phenylalanine or tryptophan. The D gene is left open where the match is weak. Size is omitted from some rows. Given values are once, few, many or a class for expanded clones.

cdr3_nt	cdr3_aa	v_call	j_call	clone_size	d_call
TGTGCCAGCAGTTCGCTTCAGGGGGGCAAATCCTACGAGCAGTACTTC	CASSSLQGGKSYEQYF	TRBV6-1	TRBJ2-7	few	-
TGTGCCAGCAGCTTAGCCGATGCCTACGAGCAGTACTTC	CASSLADAYEQYF	TRBV7-9	TRBJ2-7	few	-
TGTGCCAGCAGTAAGTGGGCGACAGATACGCAGTATTTT	CASSKWATDTQYF	TRBV6-1	TRBJ2-3	few	-
TGCAGTCCCAGTGTTAGCGGGAGCACAGATACGCAGTATTTT	CSPSVSGSTDTQYF	TRBV20-1	TRBJ2-3	few	TRBD2
TGTGCCAGCACGACGTTAGTATCCTACGAGCAGTACTTC	CASTTLVSYEQYF	TRBV6-1	TRBJ2-7	-	-
TGTGACAGCAGCCCGCCGATTGGGAATGAGCAGTTCTTC	CDSSPPIGNEQFF	TRBV7-9	TRBJ2-1	-	-
TGTGCCAGCACCCCTCTAGCGGGGGGAAACAATGAGCAGTTCTTC	CASTPLAGGNNEQFF	TRBV11-2	TRBJ2-1	few	TRBD2
TGTGCCAGTAGTATGGGACAGGACTGGAACCAGCCCCAGCATTTT	CASSMGQDWNQPQHF	TRBV19	TRBJ1-5	-	TRBD1
TGTGCCAGCAGTTTAGCGGTGGGGGAGCAGTACTTC	CASSLAVGEQYF	TRBV12-3/TRBV12-4	TRBJ2-7	-	-
TGCAGTGCTCCCTCAGGGACTCAGCCCCAGCATTTT	CSAPSGTQPQHF	TRBV20-1	TRBJ1-5	-	-
TGTGCCAGCAGCTTTTACGAGGGCCGTGCAGATACGCAGTATTTT	CASSFYEGRADTQYF	TRBV11-1	TRBJ2-3	-	-
TGTGCCAGCATCTATGGAACTGAAGCTTTCTTT	CASIYGTEAFF	TRBV6-2/TRBV6-3	TRBJ1-1	-	-
TGTGCCAGCAGGAACAGGGGAGGCTACACCTTC	CASRNRGGYTF	TRBV27	TRBJ1-2	-	TRBD1
TGTGCCAGCAGTTTAGACGGGCCCGAGCAGTACTTC	CASSLDGPEQYF	TRBV28	TRBJ2-7	-	-
TGCGCCAGCAGCCTCGAGTCAGGGATTATGAACACTGAAGCTTTCTTT	CASSLESGIMNTEAFF	TRBV5-1	TRBJ1-1	-	-
TGTGCCAGCAGCCGCATGGGGGGTGTATACGACGAGCAGTACTTC	CASSRMGGVYDEQYF	TRBV7-3	TRBJ2-7	-	-